Following are 8 T cell receptor beta chains from one sample sequenced in a study of glioma-infiltrating T cells. Amplification of TCR alpha and beta CDR3 regions from RNA used iRepertoire nested multiplex PCR. Each CDR3 protein gets one entry after TCRdb re-called the multiplex PCR reads with MiXCR. The data contain 85,000 to 110,000 distinct CDR3 sequences, about 30% of them singletons. The material sequenced was glioma tissue, nonneoplastic brain tissue, or PBMCs (not recorded which). The origin of the receptors is a human donor with low-grade glioma or glioblastoma, undergoing nonglioma brain surgery, or in good health (not recorded which).

The table lists this clonotype with many counts. The CDR3 coding sequence is TGTGCCAGTAGTATATCCGGAGCCTACGAGCAGTACTTC. It encodes CASSISGAYEQYF. The chain carries TRBV19 and TRBJ2-7; D gene uncertain. The ends were cut back, 2 bases at V and 2 bases at J, with 7 bases in the middle. Germline V lookup: CDR1 LNHDA, CDR2 SQIVND (reference sequence). The CDR3 is 13 residues long.

As DNA, the CDR3 is TGTGCCAGCAGCCCGGAAGGCGGGGGGGAGACCCAGTACTTC. This translates into CASSPEGGGETQYF. V is TRBV3-1 and J is TRBJ2-5; 8 bases fit TRBD2. Looked up from germline, CDR1 is LGHDT and CDR2 is YNNKEL (reference sequence). This CDR3 comprises 14 residues. V dropped 4 bases and J dropped 5; count of bases not matched to a gene: 6.

This rearrangement joins TRBV18 to TRBJ1-1, with a possible D match to TRBD1 (6 bases). This CDR3 region has 14 residues. With 6 bases removed from V and 3 bases from J, the gap between germline ends came to 14 bases. Per the germline V gene, CDR1 is KGHSH and CDR2 is LQKENI. CDR3 sequence reads: CASSPKRGDTEAFF. Here the CDR3 DNA reads TGTGCCAGCTCCCCGAAGAGGGGGGACACTGAAGCTTTCTTT. Full variable domain (missing parts from reference TRBV18 and TRBJ1-1): NAGVMQNPRHLVRRRGQEARLRCSPMKGHSHVYWYRQLPEEGLKFMVYLQKENIIDESGMPKERFSAEFPKEGPSILRIQQVVRGDSAAYFCASSPKRGDTEAFFGQGTRLTVV.

This clonotype has at least ten counts. The V call is TRBV20-1, the J call TRBJ2-1; 13 nucleotides align to TRBD2. The ends lost 3 bases at V and 5 bases at J; junction bases unmatched: 4. The CDR3 sequence is 15 residues long. The germline V gene has CDR1 DFQATT and CDR2 SNEGSKA (reference sequence). In DNA, the CDR3 is TGCAGTGCTAGGCCAGGGACTAGCGGGGACAATGAGCAGTTCTTC. Its protein product is CSARPGTSGDNEQFF.

At least ten counts were recorded for this clonotype. This chain joins TRBV20-1 and TRBJ2-1, with 9 bases fitting TRBD1. Trimming cost V 5 bases and J 2 bases; bases outside gene matches: 4. Germline loops: CDR1 DFQATT, CDR2 SNEGSKA (reference sequence). The CDR3 spans 14 residues. CDR3 sequence: CSALGQGTYNEQFF. The DNA for the CDR3 is TGCAGTGCTCTGGGACAGGGAACCTACAATGAGCAGTTCTTC.

About this clonotype: A much larger clone differs from this one at a single base, so this may be a read error. V is TRBV18 and J is TRBJ2-7, with D unresolved. The germline gives CDR1 KGHSH, CDR2 LQKENI. The CDR3 loop spans 12 amino acids. The CDR3 bases are TGTGACAGCTCCCCTACCAGCAGCGAGCAGTACTTC. Its translation: CDSSPTSSEQYF.

Here the CDR3 reads CATGRQGHNEQFF. The CDR3 nucleotides are TGTGCCACCGGAAGACAGGGGCATAATGAGCAGTTCTTC. The rearrangement links TRBV24-1 to TRBJ2-1, with 8 nucleotides matching TRBD1. V lost 9 bases, J lost 7 bases, and 7 bases stayed unmatched. The germline CDR1 and CDR2 sequences are KGHDR and SFDVKD. CDR3 length equals 13 residues.

This clonotype was seen repeatedly, ten times or more. The CDR3 coding sequence is TGTGCCAGCAGCCGGGATCAAGATACGCAGTATTTT. Protein: CASSRDQDTQYF. V usage is TRBV7-2 and J usage is TRBJ2-3, with D perhaps TRBD2 (5 bases). This CDR3 region has 12 residues. Germline V gene sequence: CDR1 SGHTA, CDR2 FQGNSA. V was cut by 5 bases and J by 5 bases, with 8 bases left in between. The full variable domain, completed using reference TRBV7-2 and TRBJ2-3, is GAGVSQSPSNKVTEKGKDVELRCDPISGHTALYWYRQSLGQGLEFLIYFQGNSAPDKSGLPSDRFSAERTGGSVSTLTIQRTQQEDSAVYLCASSRDQDTQYFGPGTRLTVL.